This TCR beta chain was profiled in a study of CD8 T cells in Susac syndrome. Study-wide findings and caveats: A relatively small number of individuals underwent TCR sequencing and HLA analysis.

Germline V lookup: CDR1 ENHRY, CDR2 SYGVKD. This CDR3 is 15 amino acids long. With 2 bases removed from V and 0 bases from J, the gap between germline ends came to 10 bases. Sequencing targeted TCR beta in blood CD8+ and CD4+ T cells. Relapsing-remitting disease, either stable or active, was present in the treatment-naive patients who were the multiple sclerosis controls. When the RNA was reverse transcribed, random hexamers were used with an input of roughly 0.45 to 1 ug. The method of amplification for TCR beta CDR3 was immunoSEQ multiplex PCR, covering 54 Vbeta and 13 Jbeta. TCRdb processed the immunoSEQ multiplex PCR reads anew with MiXCR; each CDR3 protein has one entry. The sample shows about 150,000 distinct CDR3 sequences, approximately 94% of them seen only once. A word on this clonotype: Its cognate antigen is unknown.

The TCR comes from a human donor with multiple sclerosis. V usage is TRBV10-3 and J usage is TRBJ1-2; D call uncertain. Sequenced: CD8+ T cells from PBMCs. This CDR3 reads CAISEPRVSNYGYTF. CDR3 bases: TGTGCCATCAGTGAGCCGAGGGTTTCTAACTATGGCTACACCTTC.